The clone carrying this T cell receptor beta chain was seen repeatedly, ten times or more. Antigen unknown. This CDR3 has 16 residues. V lost 6 bases and J lost 10, with 25 bases in between. Per germline, CDR1 SNHLY and CDR2 FYNNEI. This record belongs to a study of T cells after yellow fever vaccination. TCRdb reprocessed the 5' RACE reads via MiXCR and lists one record per CDR3 protein. The data hold under 150,000 distinct CDR3 sequences, with over 7% observed a single time. Study findings and constraints: Subsequent to the booster, the majority of primary-vaccination clones reappeared (approximately 95% CD4, more than 70% CD8).

This chain connects TRBV2 to TRBJ2-1, with D perhaps TRBD1 or TRBD2 (6 bases each). The TCR sequence derives from a man aged 25 to 40 who received the YFV17D yellow fever vaccine. The sample consisted of CD4+ T cells sorted from PBMCs, taken 5 days after the yellow fever booster vaccination. This CDR3 is CASRFASRGTIGEQFF. CDR3 in DNA: TGTGCCAGCAGGTTCGCATCTCGGGGGACAATAGGGGAGCAGTTCTTC. The variable domain in full, completed from reference TRBV2 and TRBJ2-1, reads EPEVTQTPSHQVTQMGQEVILRCVPISNHLYFYWYRQILGQKVEFLVSFYNNEISEKSEIFDDQFSVERPDGSNFTLKIRSTKLEDSAMYFCASRFASRGTIGEQFFGPGTRLTVL.